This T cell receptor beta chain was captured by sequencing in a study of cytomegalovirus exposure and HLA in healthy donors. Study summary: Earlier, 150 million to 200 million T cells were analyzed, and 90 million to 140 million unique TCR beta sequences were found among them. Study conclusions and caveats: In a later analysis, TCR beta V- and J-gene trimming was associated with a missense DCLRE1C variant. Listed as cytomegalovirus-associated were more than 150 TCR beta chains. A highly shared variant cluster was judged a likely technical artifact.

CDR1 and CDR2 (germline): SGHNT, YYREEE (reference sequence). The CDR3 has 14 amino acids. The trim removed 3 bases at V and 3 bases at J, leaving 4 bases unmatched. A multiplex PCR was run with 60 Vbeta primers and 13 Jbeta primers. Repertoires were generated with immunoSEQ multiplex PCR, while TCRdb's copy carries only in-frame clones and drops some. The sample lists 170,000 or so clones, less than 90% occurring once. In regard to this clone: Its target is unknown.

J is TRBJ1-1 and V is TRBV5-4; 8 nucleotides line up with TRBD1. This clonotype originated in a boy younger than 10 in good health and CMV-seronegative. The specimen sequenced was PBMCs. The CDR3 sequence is CASSWGQEDTEAFF. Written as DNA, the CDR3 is TGTGCCAGCAGCTGGGGACAGGAGGACACTGAAGCTTTCTTT.